The 3 T cell receptor beta chains reported below all come from one sample, sequenced in a study of T cell responses to AZD1222 COVID-19 vaccine. Measured with immunoSEQ multiplex PCR; TCRdb has only the in-frame clones, and not every one. This sample has around 50,000 clones; 84% occur once, and the top ten carry 10%. Sequenced here: peripheral blood, sampled on day 0 of AZD1222 vaccination. All receptors derive from an adult in good health.

The chain joins TRBV24-1 to TRBJ1-2, with 8 nucleotides matching TRBD1. CDR1 is KGHDR, CDR2 SFDVKD, per germline. V lost 0 bases, J lost 8 bases, and 28 bases stayed unmatched. There are 22 residues in the CDR3. The CDR3 reads CATSDLSDSPPQGAVGCRGYTF. DNA of the CDR3: TGTGCCACCAGTGATTTGTCAGATTCCCCCCCGCAGGGGGCAGTAGGTTGTAGGGGCTACACCTTC.

V is TRBV7-9 and J is TRBJ1-4; D might be TRBD1 (5 bases). Germline V gives CDR1 SEHNR, CDR2 FQNEAQ (reference sequence). Trimming pared 6 bases from V and 3 bases from J, leaving 11 bases between. The CDR3 has 14 amino acids. In nucleotides, the CDR3 is TGTGCCAGCAGTCCCGTGGGACCTAATGAAAAACTGTTTTTT. This translates into CASSPVGPNEKLFF.

The chain is built from TRBV19 and TRBJ2-6, with no clear D. This CDR3 has 13 residues. Germline V gene data show CDR1 as LNHDA and CDR2 as SQIVND (reference sequence). Trimming pared 1 base from V and 4 bases from J, leaving 2 bases between. The CDR3, as DNA: TGTGCCAGTAGTATAGCCGGGGCCAACGTCCTGACTTTC. As protein: CASSIAGANVLTF.